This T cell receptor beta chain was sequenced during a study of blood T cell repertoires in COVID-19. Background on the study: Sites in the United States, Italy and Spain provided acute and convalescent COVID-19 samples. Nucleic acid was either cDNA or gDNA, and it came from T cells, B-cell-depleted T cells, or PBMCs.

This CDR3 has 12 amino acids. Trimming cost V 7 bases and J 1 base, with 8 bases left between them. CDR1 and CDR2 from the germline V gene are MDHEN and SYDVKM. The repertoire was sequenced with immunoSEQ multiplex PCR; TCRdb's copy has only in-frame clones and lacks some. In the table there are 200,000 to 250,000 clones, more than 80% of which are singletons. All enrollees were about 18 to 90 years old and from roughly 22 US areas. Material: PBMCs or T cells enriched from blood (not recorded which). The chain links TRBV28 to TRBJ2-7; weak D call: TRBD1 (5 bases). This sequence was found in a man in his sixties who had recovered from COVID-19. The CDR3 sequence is CASNQGSYEQYF. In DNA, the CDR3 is TGTGCCAGCAATCAGGGATCCTACGAGCAGTACTTC.